The T cell receptor beta chain under discussion was sequenced for a study of blood T cell repertoires in COVID-19. TCRdb's copy holds only in-frame clones and misses some; the assay was immunoSEQ multiplex PCR. The sample gives tens of thousands of clones, 87% of which show up once; around 5.8% is in the top ten. Only one count was recorded for this clone. The CDR3 is 15 amino acids. Trimming removed 2 bases from V and 6 bases from J; junction bases left unmatched: 4. Germline CDR1 is SGHTA and CDR2 is FQGTGA. Sequenced input: peripheral blood. The genes are TRBV7-3 and TRBJ2-1; TRBD2 aligns across 10 bases. The sequence derives from a woman between 45 and 60 years old with acute or convalescent COVID-19. The CDR3 here is CASSLLLAGLNEQFF. The CDR3, as DNA: TGTGCCAGCAGCTTATTACTAGCGGGACTCAATGAGCAGTTCTTC.